Only one count was recorded for the clone carrying this TCR beta chain. Its specificity is not known. This sample stems from a study of T cell responses to AZD1222 COVID-19 vaccine. The overall study: Pooled in the analysis were second doses at about 4 or about 12 weeks.

Notes on the study in general: Among vaccine-associated CD4 TCRs, coverage spanned spike, with dominance at 160-218 and 743-854. There were repertoire samples only from the period after the peak T cell response. An increase in Spike-specific TCR breadth and depth was observed after two AZD1222 doses.

Some clones are missing from TCRdb's copy, which holds only in-frame ones; the method was immunoSEQ multiplex PCR. Among more than 95,000 clones listed, roughly 91% were seen once. The CDR3 contains 16 residues. Unmatched junction bases numbered 8, after V lost 4 bases and J lost 0 bases. Germline V CDR1 and CDR2: SGHRS, YFSETQ. This TCR was recovered from an adult in good health. The chain employs TRBV5-1 and TRBJ2-7; the match to TRBD1 covers 9 bases. The input for sequencing was peripheral blood, taken on day 0 of AZD1222 vaccination. Written as DNA, the CDR3 is TGCGCCAGCAGCGAGCCCGGGACAGGGCTCTCCTACGAGCAGTACTTC. Translated: CASSEPGTGLSYEQYF. Supplemented by reference TRBV5-1 and TRBJ2-7, the full variable domain reads KAGVTQTPRYLIKTRGQQVTLSCSPISGHRSVSWYQQTPGQGLQFLFEYFSETQRNKGNFPGRFSGRQFSNSRSEMNVSTLELGDSALYLCASSEPGTGLSYEQYFGPGTRLTVT.